This T cell receptor (beta chain) was captured in a study of cytomegalovirus exposure and HLA in healthy donors. The PCR employed 60 Vbeta primers together with 13 Jbeta primers. This table comes from immunoSEQ multiplex PCR, and its TCRdb copy is limited to in-frame clones, with some not included. The sample totals just over 150,000 clones. About this clone: Its antigen is not identified.

Study results and limitations: A later analysis showed that HLA-associated TCR beta chains had undergone more clonal expansion than equally common others. In an earlier analysis, most TCR beta V segments were productive about 87% or about 30% of the time. The only immune exposure information that was available was CMV serostatus. HLA-A and HLA-B allele assignments for most subjects were reportedly predicted accurately using TCR beta sequences.

Germline V lookup: CDR1 SQVTM, CDR2 ANQGSEA. The CDR3 totals 13 residues. Deletions cut 6 bases from V and 1 base from J, with 12 bases between. The chain links TRBV29-1 to TRBJ2-5; tentatively, D is TRBD1 (5 bases). The sequence was obtained from a woman aged 60-75 years in good health and CMV-seronegative. Sequenced material: PBMCs. CDR3 nucleotides: TGCAGCGTCGCTGACAGCCTCCAAGAGACCCAGTACTTC. Its protein product is CSVADSLQETQYF.